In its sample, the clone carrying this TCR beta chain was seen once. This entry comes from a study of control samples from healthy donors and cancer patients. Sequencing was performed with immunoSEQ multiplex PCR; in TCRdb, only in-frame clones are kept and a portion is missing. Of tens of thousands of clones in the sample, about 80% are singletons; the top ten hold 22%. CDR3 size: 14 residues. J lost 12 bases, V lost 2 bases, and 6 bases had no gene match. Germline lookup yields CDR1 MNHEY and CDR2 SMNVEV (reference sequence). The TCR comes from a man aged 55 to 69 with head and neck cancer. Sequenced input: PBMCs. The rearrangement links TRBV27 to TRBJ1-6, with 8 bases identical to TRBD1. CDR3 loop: CASSLAQGVLPLHF. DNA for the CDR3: TGTGCCAGCAGTTTAGCACAGGGGGTTCTACCCCTCCACTTT.